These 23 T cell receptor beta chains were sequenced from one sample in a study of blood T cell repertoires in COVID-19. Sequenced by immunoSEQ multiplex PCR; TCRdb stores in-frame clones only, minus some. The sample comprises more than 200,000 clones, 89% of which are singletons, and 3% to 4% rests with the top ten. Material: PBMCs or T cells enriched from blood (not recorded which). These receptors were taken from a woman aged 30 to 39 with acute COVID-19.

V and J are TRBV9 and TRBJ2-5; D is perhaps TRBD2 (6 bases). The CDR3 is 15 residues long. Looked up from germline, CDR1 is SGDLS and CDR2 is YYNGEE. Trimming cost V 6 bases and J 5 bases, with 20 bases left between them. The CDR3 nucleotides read TGTGCCAGCACTACCGGCGGGGCACATCAGGAGACCCAGTACTTC. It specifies CASTTGGAHQETQYF.

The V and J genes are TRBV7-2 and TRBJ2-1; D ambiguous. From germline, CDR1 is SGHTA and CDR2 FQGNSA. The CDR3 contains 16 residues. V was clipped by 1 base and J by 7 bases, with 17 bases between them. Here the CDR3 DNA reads TGTGCCAGCAGCTTAGAGTGGCAAACGATCGGGAATGAGCAGTTCTTC. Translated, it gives CASSLEWQTIGNEQFF. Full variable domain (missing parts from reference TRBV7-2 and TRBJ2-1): GAGVSQSPSNKVTEKGKDVELRCDPISGHTALYWYRQSLGQGLEFLIYFQGNSAPDKSGLPSDRFSAERTGGSVSTLTIQRTQQEDSAVYLCASSLEWQTIGNEQFFGPGTRLTVL.

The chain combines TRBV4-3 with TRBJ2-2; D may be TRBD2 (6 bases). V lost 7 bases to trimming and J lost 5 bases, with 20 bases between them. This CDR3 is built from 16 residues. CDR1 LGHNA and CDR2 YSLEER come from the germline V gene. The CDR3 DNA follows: TGCGCCAGCACATTTACGGCTAGCGATATTACCGGGGAGCTGTTTTTT. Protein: CASTFTASDITGELFF.

CDR3 nucleotides: TGTGCCAGCAGCCTCCACCAGGGGGGATTCTACGAGCAGTACTTC. Translating gives CASSLHQGGFYEQYF. The chain joins TRBV5-5 to TRBJ2-7, with D maybe TRBD1 (7 bases). The CDR3 is 15 amino acids. From germline, CDR1 is SGHKS and CDR2 YYEKEE (reference sequence). Trimming took 4 bases from V and 3 from J, leaving 17 bases between them.

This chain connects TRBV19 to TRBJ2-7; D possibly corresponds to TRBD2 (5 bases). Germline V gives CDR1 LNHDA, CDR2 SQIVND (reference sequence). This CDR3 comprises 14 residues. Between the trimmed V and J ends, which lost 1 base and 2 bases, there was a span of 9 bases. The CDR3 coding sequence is TGTGCCAGTAGTATAGGTCGGGGAGCCTACGAGCAGTACTTC. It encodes CASSIGRGAYEQYF.

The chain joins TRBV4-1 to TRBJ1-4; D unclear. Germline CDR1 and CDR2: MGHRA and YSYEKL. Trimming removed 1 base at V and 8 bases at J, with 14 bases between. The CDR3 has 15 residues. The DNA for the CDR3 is TGCGCCAGCAGCCAAGTTCCGGGAATCGGGGAAAAACTGTTTTTT. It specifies CASSQVPGIGEKLFF.

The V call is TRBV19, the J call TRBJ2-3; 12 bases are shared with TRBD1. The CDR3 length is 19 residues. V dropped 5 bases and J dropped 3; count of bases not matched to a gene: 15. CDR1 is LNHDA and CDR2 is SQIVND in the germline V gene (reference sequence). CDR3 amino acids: CASSVVLGTGGGGTDTQYF. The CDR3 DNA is TGTGCCAGTAGTGTAGTTTTGGGGACAGGGGGCGGTGGTACAGATACGCAGTATTTT.

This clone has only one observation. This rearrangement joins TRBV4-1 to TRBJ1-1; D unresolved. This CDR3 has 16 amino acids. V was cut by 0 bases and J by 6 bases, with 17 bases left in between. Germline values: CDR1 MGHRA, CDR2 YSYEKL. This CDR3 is CASSQDPAGGIPEAFF. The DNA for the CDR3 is TGCGCCAGCAGCCAAGATCCGGCAGGCGGGATCCCTGAAGCTTTCTTT.

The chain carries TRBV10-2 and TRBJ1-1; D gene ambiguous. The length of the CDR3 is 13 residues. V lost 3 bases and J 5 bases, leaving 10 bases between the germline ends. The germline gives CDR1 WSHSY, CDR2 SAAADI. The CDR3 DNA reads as TGCGCCAGCAGTGAAGGGAGGAGGACTGAAGCTTTCTTT. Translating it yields CASSEGRRTEAFF.

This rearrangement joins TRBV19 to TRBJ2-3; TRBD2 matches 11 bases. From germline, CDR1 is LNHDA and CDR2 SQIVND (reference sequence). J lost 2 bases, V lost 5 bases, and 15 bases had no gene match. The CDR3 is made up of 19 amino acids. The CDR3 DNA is TGTGCCAGTAGTGGGGGACTAGCGGCCGTCCTCGACGCCACAGATACGCAGTATTTT. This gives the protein CASSGGLAAVLDATDTQYF. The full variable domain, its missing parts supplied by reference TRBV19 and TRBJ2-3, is DGGITQSPKYLFRKEGQNVTLSCEQNLNHDAMYWYRQDPGQGLRLIYYSQIVNDFQKGDIAEGYSVSREKKESFPLTVTSAQKNPTAFYLCASSGGLAAVLDATDTQYFGPGTRLTVL.

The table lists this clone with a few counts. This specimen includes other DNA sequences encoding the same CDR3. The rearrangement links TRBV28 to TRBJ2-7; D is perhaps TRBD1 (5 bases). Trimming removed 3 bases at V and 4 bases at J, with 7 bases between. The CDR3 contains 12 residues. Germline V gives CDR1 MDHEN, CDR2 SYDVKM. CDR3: CASSLGQYEQYF. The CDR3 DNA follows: TGTGCCAGCAGTTTGGGGCAGTACGAGCAGTACTTC. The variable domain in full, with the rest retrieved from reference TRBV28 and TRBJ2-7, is DVKVTQSSRYLVKRTGEKVFLECVQDMDHENMFWYRQDPGLGLRLIYFSYDVKMKEKGDIPEGYSVSREKKERFSLILESASTNQTSMYLCASSLGQYEQYFGPGTRLTVT.

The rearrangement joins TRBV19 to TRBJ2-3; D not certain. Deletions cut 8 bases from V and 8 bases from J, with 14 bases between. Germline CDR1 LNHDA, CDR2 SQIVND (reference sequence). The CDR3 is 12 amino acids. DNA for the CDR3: TGTGCCAGTTCTGCCTCCCCCGGTACGCAGTATTTT. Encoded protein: CASSASPGTQYF.

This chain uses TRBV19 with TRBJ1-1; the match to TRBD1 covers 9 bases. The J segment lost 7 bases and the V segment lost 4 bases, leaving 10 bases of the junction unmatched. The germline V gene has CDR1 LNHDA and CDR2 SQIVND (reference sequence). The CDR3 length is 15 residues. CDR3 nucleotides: TGTGCCAGTAGTAGAAAACAGGGGGCTAAAGGTGAAGCTTTCTTT. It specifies CASSRKQGAKGEAFF.

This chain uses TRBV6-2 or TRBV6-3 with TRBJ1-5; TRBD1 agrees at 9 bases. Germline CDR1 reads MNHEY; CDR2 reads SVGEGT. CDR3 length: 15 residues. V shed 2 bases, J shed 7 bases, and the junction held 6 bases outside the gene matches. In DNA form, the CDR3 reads TGTGCCAGCAGTTACGGGGACAGGGAAGGACAGCCCCAGCATTTT. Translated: CASSYGDREGQPQHF.

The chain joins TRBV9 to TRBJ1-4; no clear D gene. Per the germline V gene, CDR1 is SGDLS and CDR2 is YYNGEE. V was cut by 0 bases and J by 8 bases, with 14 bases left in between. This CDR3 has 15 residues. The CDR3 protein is CASSVEGDSGEKLFF. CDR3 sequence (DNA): TGTGCCAGCAGCGTAGAAGGAGATTCGGGGGAAAAACTGTTTTTT.

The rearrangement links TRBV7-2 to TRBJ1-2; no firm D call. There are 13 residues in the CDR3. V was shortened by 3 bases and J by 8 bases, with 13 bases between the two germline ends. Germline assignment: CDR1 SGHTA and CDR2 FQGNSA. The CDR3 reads CASSFDSRGGYTF. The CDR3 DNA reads TGTGCCAGCAGCTTCGACTCGAGAGGGGGCTACACCTTC.

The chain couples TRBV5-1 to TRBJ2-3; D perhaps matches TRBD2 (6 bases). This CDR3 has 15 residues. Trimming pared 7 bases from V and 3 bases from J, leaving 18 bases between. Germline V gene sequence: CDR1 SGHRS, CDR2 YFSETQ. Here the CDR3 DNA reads TGCGCCAGCGGATCCGGGACTGGAGGAACAGATACGCAGTATTTT. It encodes CASGSGTGGTDTQYF.

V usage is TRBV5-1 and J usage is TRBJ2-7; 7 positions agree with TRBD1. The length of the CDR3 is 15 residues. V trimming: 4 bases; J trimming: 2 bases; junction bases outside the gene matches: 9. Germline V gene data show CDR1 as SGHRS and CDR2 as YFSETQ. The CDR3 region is CASSPSGGSAYEQYF. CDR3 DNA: TGCGCCAGCAGCCCTTCAGGGGGATCGGCCTACGAGCAGTACTTC.

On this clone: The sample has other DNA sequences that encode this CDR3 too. CDR3 coding DNA: TGTGCCAGCAGCGTAGGGACTAGCGGGGGAAATGAGCAGTTCTTC. Protein: CASSVGTSGGNEQFF. The chain uses TRBV9 and TRBJ2-1; TRBD2 aligns across 13 bases. V was pared by 0 bases and J by 7 bases, with 1 base of the junction left unmatched. The CDR3 sequence is 15 residues long. The germline V gene has CDR1 SGDLS and CDR2 YYNGEE.

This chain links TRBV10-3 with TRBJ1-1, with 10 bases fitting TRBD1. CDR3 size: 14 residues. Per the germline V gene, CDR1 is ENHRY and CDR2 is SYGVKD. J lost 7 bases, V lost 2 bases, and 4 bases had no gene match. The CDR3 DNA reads TGTGCCATCAGTGAGGGGACAGGGGCTGGTGAAGCTTTCTTT. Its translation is CAISEGTGAGEAFF.

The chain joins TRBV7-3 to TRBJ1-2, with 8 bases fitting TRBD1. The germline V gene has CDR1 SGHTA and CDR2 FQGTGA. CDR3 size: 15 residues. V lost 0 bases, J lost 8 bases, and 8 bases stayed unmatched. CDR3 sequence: CASSLTGTGAGGYTF. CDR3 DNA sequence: TGTGCCAGCAGCTTAACAGGGACAGGAGCTGGCGGCTACACCTTC.

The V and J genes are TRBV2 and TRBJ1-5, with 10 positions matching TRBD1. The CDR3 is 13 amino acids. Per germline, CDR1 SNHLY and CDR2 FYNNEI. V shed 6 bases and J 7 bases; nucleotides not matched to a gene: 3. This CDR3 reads CASRGTGDQPQHF. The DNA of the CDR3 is TGTGCCAGCAGGGGGACAGGGGACCAGCCCCAGCATTTT.

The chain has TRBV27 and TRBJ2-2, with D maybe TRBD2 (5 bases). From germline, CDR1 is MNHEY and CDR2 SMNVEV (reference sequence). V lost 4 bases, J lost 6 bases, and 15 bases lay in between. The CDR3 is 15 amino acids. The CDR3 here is CASSYHPWEPGELFF. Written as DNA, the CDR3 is TGTGCCAGCAGTTACCACCCCTGGGAGCCCGGGGAGCTGTTTTTT.